These 32 T cell receptor beta chains were all obtained from the same sample, sequenced in a study of T cells expressing NK-cell markers (dated by TCRdb to 2020 to 2021). The library came from 5' RACE. TCRdb lists the instrument as Illumina HiSeq 2000. The reads were reprocessed in TCRdb, with one entry per CDR3 protein sequence and no accompanying DNA. This specimen's table enumerates about 150,000 distinct CDR3 sequences. 37% of the sample comes from the top ten. The sequenced sample was blood T cells: a sorted CD56 or NKG2C T cell subset, CD4+ or CD8+ T cells, or bulk PBMC T cells (not recorded which). The receptors stem from a woman aged 50 to 60 in good health. Donor details come from another sample of the same person, matched by shared clones.

This chain joins TRBV5-1 and TRBJ2-2; TCRdb calls TRBD1, which cannot be checked without DNA. CDR1 SGHRS and CDR2 YFSETQ come from the germline V gene. The CDR3 contains 18 residues. CDR3 amino acids: CASSRLPGQGTNTGELFF.

The chain couples TRBV27 to TRBJ2-7; there is no DNA to check the TCRdb D call of TRBD2. The CDR3 has 14 residues. Germline-derived CDR1 and CDR2 are MNHEY and SMNVEV (reference sequence). CDR3 residues: CASMETSGDYEQYF.

CDR3 sequence reads: CASRPGGGYNEQFF. V is TRBV11-3 and J is TRBJ2-1; TCRdb lists TRBD2, though no DNA is available to test this call. This CDR3 spans 14 amino acids. The germline V gene has CDR1 SGHNT and CDR2 YENEEA.

The chain combines TRBV30 with TRBJ2-2. CDR1 GTSNPN and CDR2 SVGIG come from the germline V gene (reference sequence). The CDR3 covers 12 residues. CDR3 region: CAWRIVTGELFF.

The chain employs TRBV4-2 and TRBJ2-3; TCRdb's D call of TRBD1 is untestable without DNA. The length of the CDR3 is 17 residues. Per the germline V gene, CDR1 is LGHNA and CDR2 is YNFKEQ. The CDR3 reads CASSQTDTRGGTDTQYF.

V is TRBV12-3 or TRBV12-4 and J is TRBJ2-3; the D gene TCRdb calls, TRBD2, cannot be checked with no DNA. This CDR3 contains 19 residues. The CDR3 here is CASSFFPGLAGVVKDTQYF.

The chain carries TRBV7-9 and TRBJ2-1; TCRdb's D call, TRBD2, is unchecked because there is no DNA. Germline V gives CDR1 SEHNR, CDR2 FQNEAQ (reference sequence). CDR3 length: 15 amino acids. CDR3 sequence: CASTPTSGSYNEQFF.

The chain links TRBV30 to TRBJ1-5; TCRdb designates TRBD1, a call that cannot be tested without DNA. Germline CDR1 GTSNPN, CDR2 SVGIG (reference sequence). The CDR3 loop spans 13 amino acids. CDR3 residues: CAWSPGTVRTQHF.

V usage is TRBV11-2 and J usage is TRBJ2-1; TCRdb selects TRBD2, and the lack of DNA leaves this call unchecked. This CDR3 contains 14 residues. Germline lookup yields CDR1 SGHAT and CDR2 FQNNGV. CDR3 sequence reads: CASDGRLPINEQFF.

The chain joins TRBV4-1 to TRBJ2-2; TCRdb outputs TRBD1, but without DNA this stays unchecked. This CDR3 has 17 amino acids. Germline V gene data show CDR1 as MGHRA and CDR2 as YSYEKL. The chain's CDR3 is CASSQEGTGGLSGELFF.

V and J are TRBV5-1 and TRBJ1-1; TCRdb gives TRBD1 as the D gene, but with no DNA this cannot be confirmed. The CDR3 has 16 amino acids. Germline loops: CDR1 SGHRS, CDR2 YFSETQ. CDR3 loop: CASLPGQDFWNTEAFF. The full variable domain, completed using reference TRBV5-1 and TRBJ1-1, is KAGVTQTPRYLIKTRGQQVTLSCSPISGHRSVSWYQQTPGQGLQFLFEYFSETQRNKGNFPGRFSGRQFSNSRSEMNVSTLELGDSALYLCASLPGQDFWNTEAFFGQGTRLTVV.

The chain uses TRBV3-1 and TRBJ2-3; with no DNA, the TCRdb D assignment of TRBD1 cannot be verified. The CDR3 runs 16 residues. The V gene's germline CDR1 is LGHDT and CDR2 YNNKEL (reference sequence). The chain's CDR3 is CASSAQQGGHTDTQYF.

The chain is built from TRBV2 and TRBJ2-3; TCRdb indicates TRBD1, and absent DNA this call remains unverified. CDR3 length equals 15 residues. In germline, CDR1 is SNHLY, CDR2 FYNNEI. This CDR3 reads CASRGPGASTDTQYF. Based on the CDR3 plus reference TRBV2 and TRBJ2-3, the full variable domain is EPEVTQTPSHQVTQMGQEVILRCVPISNHLYFYWYRQILGQKVEFLVSFYNNEISEKSEIFDDQFSVERPDGSNFTLKIRSTKLEDSAMYFCASRGPGASTDTQYFGPGTRLTVL.

The chain couples TRBV29-1 to TRBJ2-1; TCRdb calls TRBD1, which cannot be checked without DNA. Germline assignment: CDR1 SQVTM and CDR2 ANQGSEA. The CDR3 consists of 12 residues. CDR3 residues: CSVVRDSYEQFF.

The rearrangement links TRBV6-1 to TRBJ2-3. Germline CDR1 reads MNHNS; CDR2 reads SASEGT. This CDR3 is 14 amino acids long. The chain's CDR3 is CASSGAGESDTQYF.

The chain carries TRBV20-1 and TRBJ2-1; TCRdb's D call, TRBD1, is unchecked because there is no DNA. The CDR3 sequence is 18 residues long. CDR1 is DFQATT and CDR2 is SNEGSKA in the germline V gene (reference sequence). CDR3 amino acids: CSAREKTGTQSSYNEQFF.

The V call is TRBV4-1, the J call TRBJ2-3. Looked up from germline, CDR1 is MGHRA and CDR2 is YSYEKL. The CDR3 has 13 amino acids. Here the CDR3 reads CASSQFPPDTQYF.

This chain joins TRBV7-9 and TRBJ2-3; the TRBD1 assignment by TCRdb is unverifiable without DNA. From germline, CDR1 is SEHNR and CDR2 FQNEAQ (reference sequence). This CDR3 has 15 residues. The CDR3 sequence: CASRRGQTHTDTQYF.

The rearrangement uses TRBV20-1 and TRBJ2-1; TCRdb outputs TRBD2, but without DNA this stays unchecked. This CDR3 comprises 14 residues. CDR1 is DFQATT, CDR2 SNEGSKA, per germline (reference sequence). CDR3: CSARDIAGRNEQFF.

The chain carries TRBV29-1 and TRBJ2-1; TCRdb's D call, TRBD2, is unchecked because there is no DNA. Germline lookup yields CDR1 SQVTM and CDR2 ANQGSEA. The CDR3 length is 14 residues. The CDR3: CSVESLAGGSEQFF.

The chain employs TRBV7-9 and TRBJ1-1. CDR1 is SEHNR and CDR2 is FQNEAQ in the germline V gene (reference sequence). The CDR3 runs 12 residues. CDR3 region: CASSFRWAEAFF.

This chain uses TRBV7-8 with TRBJ1-6; TCRdb reports TRBD1, a call that lacks DNA to check it against. CDR1 and CDR2 from the germline V gene are SGHVS and FQNEAQ. CDR3 size: 17 residues. The CDR3 here is CASSLNLAGRGNSPLHF.

The V call is TRBV4-1, the J call TRBJ2-2; TCRdb's D call, TRBD2, is unchecked because there is no DNA. The CDR3 runs to 15 residues. Germline V gene lookup returns CDR1 MGHRA and CDR2 YSYEKL. CDR3 in amino acids: CASSHLAGNTGELFF.

This chain joins TRBV9 and TRBJ1-2; checking the TCRdb D call of TRBD1 is not possible without DNA. CDR1 and CDR2 (germline): SGDLS, YYNGEE. The length of the CDR3 is 15 residues. The CDR3 region is CASSPTRTPGYGYTF.

V and J are TRBV7-9 and TRBJ1-1; TCRdb picks TRBD1, but there is no DNA to check that call. This CDR3 is 15 amino acids long. Germline V gene sequence: CDR1 SEHNR, CDR2 FQNEAQ (reference sequence). CDR3 amino acids: CASSRTGLRLTEAFF.

The chain combines TRBV7-9 with TRBJ2-1; lacking DNA, the TRBD1 call made by TCRdb goes unchecked. The germline V gene has CDR1 SEHNR and CDR2 FQNEAQ (reference sequence). The CDR3 is 17 residues long. This chain's CDR3 is CASSLAFPGGGKNEQFF. The complete variable domain, with remaining parts taken from reference TRBV7-9 and TRBJ2-1, reads DTGVSQNPRHKITKRGQNVTFRCDPISEHNRLYWYRQTLGQGPEFLTYFQNEAQLEKSRLLSDRFSAERPKGSFSTLEIQRTEQGDSAMYLCASSLAFPGGGKNEQFFGPGTRLTVL.

The V gene is TRBV7-9, the J gene TRBJ2-3; TCRdb picks TRBD2, but there is no DNA to check that call. The CDR3 runs 13 residues. Germline V gene sequence: CDR1 SEHNR, CDR2 FQNEAQ (reference sequence). The CDR3 protein is CASSGGRTDTQYF.

This rearrangement joins TRBV7-6 to TRBJ2-5; TCRdb lists TRBD2, though no DNA is available to test this call. Germline V gene lookup returns CDR1 SGHVS and CDR2 FNYEAQ. The CDR3 spans 16 residues. The CDR3 sequence: CASSSASGRNQETQYF.

V usage is TRBV3-1 and J usage is TRBJ1-1; TCRdb indicates TRBD1, and absent DNA this call remains unverified. CDR3 length: 15 amino acids. The germline CDR1 and CDR2 sequences are LGHDT and YNNKEL (reference sequence). CDR3 sequence: CASSPELGTVTEAFF.

The chain employs TRBV19 and TRBJ2-1. Germline assignment: CDR1 LNHDA and CDR2 SQIVND (reference sequence). This CDR3 contains 15 residues. CDR3 residues: CASSSGGTVFNEQFF.

This rearrangement joins TRBV15 to TRBJ2-7; TCRdb indicates TRBD1, and absent DNA this call remains unverified. The CDR3 spans 15 residues. Germline loops: CDR1 LNHNV, CDR2 YYDKDF (reference sequence). The CDR3 protein is CATSAERGQAYEQYF.

The V gene is TRBV7-9, the J gene TRBJ2-2; there is no DNA to check the TCRdb D call of TRBD2. Germline CDR1 is SEHNR and CDR2 is FQNEAQ (reference sequence). The length of the CDR3 is 17 residues. The CDR3 is CASSTPGLAGNTGELFF.